This record covers a single T cell receptor beta chain. Which antigen it targets is not known. Base-call qualities are not available, and no considerably larger clone is one nucleotide away. The data originate from a study of blood T cell repertoires in COVID-19 (dated by TCRdb to the early 2020s). For the wider study: Collaborator samples came from the United States, Italy and Spain and covered acute and convalescent phases of COVID-19. The sample metadata nearly always contained a de-identified subject ID, COVID-19 status, age in years and sex. The samples were drawn from the first 160 participants of the ongoing ImmuneRACE study and from over 950 subjects provided by 6 global collaborators. The repertoires were made available in a free public database intended to serve as a resource for research on the immune response to SARS-CoV-2. Subjects who had been exposed to COVID-19, were actively infected with it, or had recovered from it provided the deeply sampled blood TCRbeta repertoires that made up the dataset. Where available, HLA class I and class II types were obtained from metadata supplied by the sample provider rather than from assay-based typing. The prospective study material was composed of cDNA or gDNA derived from T cells, B-cell-depleted T cells, or PBMCs. Beyond this particular receptor, the publication reports: How much clinical and demographic metadata was included differed by source and by participant, and the metadata was provided uncurated.

TCRbeta CDR3 regions were amplified from genomic DNA using the immunoSEQ Assay, a bias-controlled multiplex PCR. Concerning the study's data processing: Nucleated cell counts per sample were estimated from amplification of reference gene primers within the assay. To quantify the absolute abundance of each unique TCRbeta CDR3 rearrangement, sequence reads were collapsed and filtered. Productive Simpson clonality was computed per sample as the square root of Simpson's diversity index over productive rearrangements. Sourced from immuneACCESS, this table was stored by TCRdb with only in-frame sequences that have V and J called. A share of the clones is absent; for the studies checked, an unresolved V gene accounts for under half, and the remainder has no known explanation. The V and J calls and clone size were taken over from that table, and D and trimming were inferred from the DNA. The sample has fewer than 85,000 clones on record, roughly 89% of them singletons. Under 6% of the sample comes from the top ten.

The CDR3 runs 15 amino acids, cysteine and phenylalanine included. The DNA shown is the 45-base CDR3, in frame from base 1. From a lookup of the germline V gene (reference sequence), CDR1 and CDR2 are LGHDT and YNNKEL. The V end gives up 4 bases and the J end 2 bases, leaving 2 bases in the junction not matched to a gene. The collaborating institutions used their own protocols to collect whole blood in K2EDTA tubes. For TCRbeta analysis, collaborator samples were shipped as frozen whole blood, as isolated PBMCs, or as DNA extracted from either sample type. The clonotype comes from a man in his forties or fifties with active COVID-19. The sequence joins TRBV3-1 (or the pseudogene TRBV3-2) to TRBJ2-6; 7 bases in the middle match TRBD1. The sample was peripheral blood. The DNA sequence is TGTGCCAGCAGCCCAGACAGGGCTGGGGCCAACGTCCTGACTTTC. Its amino acids are CASSPDRAGANVLTF.